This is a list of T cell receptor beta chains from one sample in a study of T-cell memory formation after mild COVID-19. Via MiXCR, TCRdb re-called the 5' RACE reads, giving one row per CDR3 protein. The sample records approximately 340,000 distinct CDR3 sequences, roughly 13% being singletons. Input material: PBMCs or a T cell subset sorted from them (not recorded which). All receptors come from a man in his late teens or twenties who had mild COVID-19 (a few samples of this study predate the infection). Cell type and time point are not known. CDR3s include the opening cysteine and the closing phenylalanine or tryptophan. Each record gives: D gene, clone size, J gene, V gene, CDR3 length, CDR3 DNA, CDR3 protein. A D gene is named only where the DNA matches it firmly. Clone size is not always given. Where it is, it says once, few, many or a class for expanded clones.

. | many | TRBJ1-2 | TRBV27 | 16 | TGTGCCAGCAGCTCCCCTTCGGCGGGGTCGAACTATGGCTACACCTTC | CASSSPSAGSNYGYTF
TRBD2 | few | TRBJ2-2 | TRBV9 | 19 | TGTGCCAGCAGCGCTCCGGGACTAGCGGGGGGGCGCGACACCGGGGAGCTGTTTTTT | CASSAPGLAGGRDTGELFF
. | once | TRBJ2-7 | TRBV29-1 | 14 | TGCAGCGTCGGCCCCTTGCGTGGAGGGAGCGAGCAGTACTTC | CSVGPLRGGSEQYF
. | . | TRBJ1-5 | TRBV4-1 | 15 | TGCGCCAGCAGCCAAGGGTTCGGGGAAGGGGGACCCCAGCATTTT | CASSQGFGEGGPQHF
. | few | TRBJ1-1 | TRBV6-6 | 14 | TGTGCCAGCAGTTACTTTGAACAGAACACTGAAGCTTTCTTT | CASSYFEQNTEAFF
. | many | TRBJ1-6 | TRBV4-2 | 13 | TGTGCCAGCAGCCAAGATGTGCATCTACCCCTCCACTTT | CASSQDVHLPLHF
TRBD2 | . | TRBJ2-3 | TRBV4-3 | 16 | TGCGCCAGCAGCCAAGATCTAGCGGGGGCCTTAGATACGCAGTATTTT | CASSQDLAGALDTQYF
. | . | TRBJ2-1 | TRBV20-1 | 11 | TGCAGTGCTGACCCTTACAATGAGCAGTTCTTC | CSADPYNEQFF
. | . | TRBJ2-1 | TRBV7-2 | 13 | TGTGCCAGCAGCTTAGGGCAGGGTGGAGAGCAGTTCTTC | CASSLGQGGEQFF
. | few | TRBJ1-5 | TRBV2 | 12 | TGTGCCAGCAGTGATGCTTATCAGCCCCAGCATTTT | CASSDAYQPQHF
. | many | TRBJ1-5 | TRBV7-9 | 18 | TGTGCCAGCAGCTCCGATCCGGGGGCGCTTGGAAGGAATCAGCCCCAGCATTTT | CASSSDPGALGRNQPQHF
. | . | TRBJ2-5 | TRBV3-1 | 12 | TGTGCCAGCAGCCAATCGACGGCGGCCCAGTACTTC | CASSQSTAAQYF